Presented here are 8 T cell receptor beta chains from one specimen sequenced in a study of T cell responses to AZD1222 COVID-19 vaccine. The assay was immunoSEQ multiplex PCR, and TCRdb's table has in-frame clones only and misses some. In the table there are 200,000 or so clones, 70% to 90% of which are singletons. Here the sequenced sample was peripheral blood, taken on day 0 of AZD1222 vaccination. The receptors originated from an adult in good health.

The DNA of the CDR3 is TGTGCCATCAGTGACGCCCCCGGGACAGTGAATTCACCCCTCCACTTT. Protein: CAISDAPGTVNSPLHF. The rearrangement links TRBV10-3 to TRBJ1-6; 7 nucleotides align to TRBD1. CDR3 length: 16 amino acids. Germline CDR1 ENHRY, CDR2 SYGVKD. Trimming at V came to 3 bases and at J to 7 bases, leaving 9 bases not matched to a gene.

The rearrangement links TRBV6-2 or TRBV6-3 to TRBJ1-3; D call uncertain. Trimming took off 6 bases at V and 1 base at J, with 13 bases between the two ends. CDR1 and CDR2 from the germline V gene are MNHEY and SVGEGT. The CDR3 runs 15 residues. CDR3 sequence: CASSLTGRSGNTIYF. The DNA of the CDR3 is TGTGCCAGCAGCCTCACGGGAAGGTCTGGAAACACCATATATTTT.

This clone has just a few counts. V and J are TRBV3-1 (or the pseudogene TRBV3-2) and TRBJ2-5; D may be TRBD1 (6 bases). Germline-derived CDR1 and CDR2 are LGHDT and YNNKEL (reference sequence). Trimming took 1 base from V and 0 from J, leaving 9 bases between them. This CDR3 has 15 amino acids. Here the CDR3 reads CASSQGTVYQETQYF. CDR3 nucleotide sequence: TGTGCCAGCAGCCAAGGGACAGTGTACCAAGAGACCCAGTACTTC.

The rearrangement uses TRBV5-1 and TRBJ2-7; TRBD1 matches 10 bases. The CDR3 is 15 amino acids. Germline values: CDR1 SGHRS, CDR2 YFSETQ. With V trimmed by 1 base and J by 6 bases, 7 bases remained unmatched. CDR3 nucleotides: TGCGCCAGCAGCTTGAGGGACAGGGGCCTGTCCGAGCAGTACTTC. Amino acid sequence: CASSLRDRGLSEQYF.

This clone was picked up one time. V gene TRBV5-4 combines with J gene TRBJ1-1; D might be TRBD1 (6 bases). The germline CDR1 and CDR2 sequences are SGHNT and YYREEE (reference sequence). This CDR3 has 13 residues. V shed 4 bases and J shed 4 bases, with 11 bases lying between them. The CDR3 protein is CASSPRGSTEAFF. The CDR3 nucleotides are TGTGCCAGCAGCCCAAGGGGGAGCACTGAAGCTTTCTTT.

Written as DNA, the CDR3 is TGTGCCAGCAGCCAAGAGATAGGGGGTCTTTCCGGGGAGCTGTTTTTT. It specifies CASSQEIGGLSGELFF. J is TRBJ2-2 and V is TRBV4-2; tentative D call: TRBD1 (6 bases). This CDR3 has 16 amino acids. Trimming pared 0 bases from V and 6 bases from J, leaving 14 bases between. CDR1 is LGHNA and CDR2 is YNFKEQ in the germline V gene.

The V and J genes are TRBV2 and TRBJ2-7, with TRBD1 identical over 9 bases. Trimming at V came to 3 bases and at J to 1 base, leaving 4 bases not matched to a gene. Germline V gives CDR1 SNHLY, CDR2 FYNNEI. The CDR3 extends over 15 amino acids. CDR3 loop: CASSEGQGGSYEQYF. The CDR3 bases are TGTGCCAGCAGTGAGGGACAGGGAGGGTCCTACGAGCAGTACTTC.

This sequence joins TRBV7-8 and TRBJ1-6; D is ambiguous. The CDR3 loop spans 16 amino acids. The germline V and J ends were trimmed by 1 base and 0 bases, with 7 bases remaining between them. Germline CDR1 reads SGHVS; CDR2 reads FQNEAQ. The CDR3 DNA follows: TGTGCCAGCAGCTTAGGTTCCAGCTCCTATAATTCACCCCTCCACTTT. Translated: CASSLGSSSYNSPLHF.